The 9 T cell receptor beta chains given below trace back to one sample, sequenced in a study of T-cell memory formation after mild COVID-19. One entry per CDR3 protein, called by TCRdb with MiXCR from the 5' RACE reads. Here the sample spans fewer than 500,000 distinct CDR3 sequences, about 23% being singletons. Source material: PBMCs or a T cell subset sorted from them (not recorded which). The receptor source for this set is an adult woman who had mild COVID-19 (a few samples of this study predate the infection). Cell type and time point are not known.

This clonotype was recorded a few times. The chain's CDR3 is CASSVVSGRVGDEQFF. CDR3 DNA: TGTGCCAGCAGCGTCGTTAGCGGGAGGGTCGGGGATGAGCAGTTCTTC. The chain links TRBV9 to TRBJ2-1, with 11 bases fitting TRBD2. Germline lookup yields CDR1 SGDLS and CDR2 YYNGEE. The CDR3 is made up of 16 amino acids. The V segment lost 2 bases and the J segment 8 bases; nucleotides outside the gene matches: 9. Full variable domain (rest looked up from reference TRBV9 and TRBJ2-1): DSGVTQTPKHLITATGQRVTLRCSPRSGDLSVYWYQQSLDQGLQFLIQYYNGEERAKGNILERFSAQQFPDLHSELNLSSLELGDSALYFCASSVVSGRVGDEQFFGPGTRLTVL.

J is TRBJ2-7 and V is TRBV20-1, with D possibly matching TRBD2 (5 bases). The germline gives CDR1 DFQATT, CDR2 SNEGSKA (reference sequence). Trimming removed 2 bases from V and 2 bases from J, with 16 bases in between. This CDR3 has 15 amino acids. CDR3 bases: TGCAGTGCTAGAACTGCCGGGATACTACCCTACGAGCAGTACTTC. Translated: CSARTAGILPYEQYF.

The chain recombines TRBV6-1 with TRBJ2-7; 11 bases match TRBD1. Germline V lookup: CDR1 MNHNS, CDR2 SASEGT. J lost 11 bases, V lost 2 bases, and 5 bases had no gene match. The CDR3 loop spans 13 amino acids. CDR3 protein: CASSEFPGQGEYF. The CDR3, as DNA: TGTGCCAGCAGTGAATTTCCGGGACAGGGGGAGTACTTC.

This sequence joins TRBV5-6 and TRBJ1-1; a possible D gene is TRBD1 (5 bases). The V end lost 4 bases, the J end lost 11 bases, and 15 bases lay between the germline ends. Germline V CDR1 and CDR2: SGHDT, YYEEEE. The CDR3 extends over 12 amino acids. In nucleotides, the CDR3 is TGTGCCAGCAGCCCTGGGACTGCCGAGGCTTTCTTT. Residues: CASSPGTAEAFF.

This clonotype was seen a few times. The V call is TRBV5-1, the J call TRBJ2-3; D gene ambiguous. Germline lookup yields CDR1 SGHRS and CDR2 YFSETQ. This CDR3 region has 15 residues. Trimming left V 3 bases short and J 2 bases short, with 13 bases between. This CDR3 is CASSSTGPHTDTQYF. CDR3 coding DNA: TGCGCCAGCAGCTCGACCGGGCCGCACACAGATACGCAGTATTTT.

A few counts support this clonotype. This chain links TRBV5-1 with TRBJ2-3; possibly TRBD1 or TRBD2 for D (5 bases each). Looked up from germline, CDR1 is SGHRS and CDR2 is YFSETQ. CDR3 length: 14 residues. Trimming removed 4 bases from V and 4 bases from J, with 13 bases in between. In DNA form, the CDR3 reads TGCGCCAGCAGCGCTACGTTGGGGGCAGATACGCAGTATTTT. It is translated as CASSATLGADTQYF. The full variable domain, completed using reference TRBV5-1 and TRBJ2-3, is KAGVTQTPRYLIKTRGQQVTLSCSPISGHRSVSWYQQTPGQGLQFLFEYFSETQRNKGNFPGRFSGRQFSNSRSEMNVSTLELGDSALYLCASSATLGADTQYFGPGTRLTVL.

This clonotype showed up just a few times. The chain combines TRBV6-5 with TRBJ2-7; D is ambiguous. The CDR3 is 12 residues long. Trimming took 4 bases from V and 5 from J, leaving 9 bases between them. Germline-derived CDR1 and CDR2 are MNHEY and SVGAGI. Here the CDR3 reads CASSSTLHEQYF. CDR3 sequence (DNA): TGTGCCAGCAGTTCCACCCTTCACGAGCAGTACTTC.

The chain joins TRBV6-5 to TRBJ2-1, with 8 bases aligning to TRBD1. The CDR3 runs to 18 residues. Germline V gene sequence: CDR1 MNHEY, CDR2 SVGAGI. V gave up 6 bases and J gave up 6 bases; unmatched junction bases: 19. The CDR3 region is CASSTRAGTGVPGNEQFF. The CDR3 DNA follows: TGTGCCAGCAGCACACGAGCCGGGACAGGAGTCCCGGGCAATGAGCAGTTCTTC.

V and J are TRBV5-4 and TRBJ1-1; D is uncertain. In germline, CDR1 is SGHNT, CDR2 YYREEE (reference sequence). The CDR3 is made up of 14 amino acids. Trimming left V 0 bases short and J 5 bases short, with 11 bases between. In nucleotides, the CDR3 is TGTGCCAGCAGCTTGGACGGACCGGTGACTGAAGCTTTCTTT. Its protein is CASSLDGPVTEAFF.